The T cell receptor beta chain described here comes from a study of technical replicates of blood from several donors. In this sample, this clone turned up once. Trimming removed 0 bases at V and 1 base at J, with 12 bases between. The germline CDR1 and CDR2 sequences are SGHTA and FQGNSA. There are 16 residues in the CDR3. Profiled with immunoSEQ multiplex PCR; TCRdb holds only in-frame clones, not every one. The table has about 73,000 clones, 90% to 95% seen once. The sequence came from a human donor in good health. Some clones in this sample may be carry-over from other donors' samples. The rearrangement joins TRBV7-2 to TRBJ1-2; D call uncertain. Material for sequencing was PBMCs. CDR3 amino acids: CASSLAWAGYNYGYTF. The CDR3 DNA is TGTGCCAGCAGCTTAGCGTGGGCAGGATATAACTATGGCTACACCTTC.